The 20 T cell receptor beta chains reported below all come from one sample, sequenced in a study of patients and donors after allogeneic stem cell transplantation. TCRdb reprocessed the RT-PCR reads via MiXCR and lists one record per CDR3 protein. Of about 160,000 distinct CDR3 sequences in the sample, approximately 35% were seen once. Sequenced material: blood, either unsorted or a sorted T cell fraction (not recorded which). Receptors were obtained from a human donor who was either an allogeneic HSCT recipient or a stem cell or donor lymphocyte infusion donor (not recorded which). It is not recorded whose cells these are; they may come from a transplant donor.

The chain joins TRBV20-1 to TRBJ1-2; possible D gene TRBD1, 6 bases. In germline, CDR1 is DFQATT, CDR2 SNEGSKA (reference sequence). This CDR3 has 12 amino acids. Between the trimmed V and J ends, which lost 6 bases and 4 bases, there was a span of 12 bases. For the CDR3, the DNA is TGCAGTGCGAATATACAGGGCTATGGCTACACCTTC. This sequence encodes CSANIQGYGYTF.

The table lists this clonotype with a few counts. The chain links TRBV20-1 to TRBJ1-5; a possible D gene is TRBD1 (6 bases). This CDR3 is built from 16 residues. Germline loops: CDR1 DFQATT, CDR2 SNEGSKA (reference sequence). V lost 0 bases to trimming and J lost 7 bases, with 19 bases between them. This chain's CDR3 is CSARDMGGQDYQPQHF. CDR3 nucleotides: TGCAGTGCTAGAGATATGGGGGGGCAAGATTACCAGCCCCAGCATTTT.

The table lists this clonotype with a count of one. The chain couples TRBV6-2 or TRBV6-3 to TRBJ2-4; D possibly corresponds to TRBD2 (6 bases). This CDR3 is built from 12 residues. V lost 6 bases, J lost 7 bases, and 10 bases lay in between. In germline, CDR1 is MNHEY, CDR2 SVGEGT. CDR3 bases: TGTGCCAGCAGGGAGGGCACGAACATTCAGTACTTC. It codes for CASREGTNIQYF.

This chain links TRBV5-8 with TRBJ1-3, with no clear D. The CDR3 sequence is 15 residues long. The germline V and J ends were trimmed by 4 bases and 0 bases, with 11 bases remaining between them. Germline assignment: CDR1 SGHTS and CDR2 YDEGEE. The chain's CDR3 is CASSRERTSGNTIYF. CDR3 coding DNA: TGTGCCAGCAGCCGAGAGAGGACCTCTGGAAACACCATATATTTT.

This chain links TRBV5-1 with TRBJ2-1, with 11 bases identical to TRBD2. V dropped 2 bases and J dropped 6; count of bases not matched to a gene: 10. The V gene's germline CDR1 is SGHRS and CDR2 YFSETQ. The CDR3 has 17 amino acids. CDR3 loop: CASSFGLAGPSSNEQFF. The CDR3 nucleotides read TGCGCCAGCAGCTTCGGACTAGCGGGTCCTTCGAGCAATGAGCAGTTCTTC.

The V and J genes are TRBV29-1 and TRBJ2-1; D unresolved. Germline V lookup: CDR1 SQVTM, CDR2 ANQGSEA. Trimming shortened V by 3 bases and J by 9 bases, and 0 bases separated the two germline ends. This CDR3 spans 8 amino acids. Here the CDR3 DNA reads TGCAGCGTTGATGAGCAGTTCTTC. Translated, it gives CSVDEQFF.

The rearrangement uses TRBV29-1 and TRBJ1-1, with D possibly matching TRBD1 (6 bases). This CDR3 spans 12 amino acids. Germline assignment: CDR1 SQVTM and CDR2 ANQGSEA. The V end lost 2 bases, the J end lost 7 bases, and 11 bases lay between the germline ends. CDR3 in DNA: TGCAGCGTTGAAAGGGGGGGACTTGAAGCTTTCTTT. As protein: CSVERGGLEAFF.

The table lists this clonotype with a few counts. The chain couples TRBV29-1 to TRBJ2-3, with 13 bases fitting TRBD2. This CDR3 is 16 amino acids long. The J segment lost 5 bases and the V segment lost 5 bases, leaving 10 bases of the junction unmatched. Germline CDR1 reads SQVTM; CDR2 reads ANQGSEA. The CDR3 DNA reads TGCAGCGTTCCGACCAGGACTAGCGGGGGCTTAGATACGCAGTATTTT. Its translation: CSVPTRTSGGLDTQYF.

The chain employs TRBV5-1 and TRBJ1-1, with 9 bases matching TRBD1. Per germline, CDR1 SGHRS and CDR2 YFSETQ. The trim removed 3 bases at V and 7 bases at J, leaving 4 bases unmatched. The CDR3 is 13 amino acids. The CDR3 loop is CASSSGQGLEAFF. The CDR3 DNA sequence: TGCGCCAGCAGCTCGGGACAGGGTCTTGAAGCTTTCTTT.

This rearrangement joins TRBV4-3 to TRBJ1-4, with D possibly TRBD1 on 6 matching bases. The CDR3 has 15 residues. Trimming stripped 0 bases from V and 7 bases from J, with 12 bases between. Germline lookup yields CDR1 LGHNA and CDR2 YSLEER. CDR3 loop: CASSQDGTGSEKLFF. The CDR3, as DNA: TGCGCCAGCAGCCAAGATGGAACAGGGAGTGAAAAACTGTTTTTT.

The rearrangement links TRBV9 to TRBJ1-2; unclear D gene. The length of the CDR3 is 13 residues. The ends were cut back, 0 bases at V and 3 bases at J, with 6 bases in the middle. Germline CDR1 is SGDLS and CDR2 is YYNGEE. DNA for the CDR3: TGTGCCAGCAGCGTAGAAAGTGACTATGGCTACACCTTC. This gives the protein CASSVESDYGYTF.

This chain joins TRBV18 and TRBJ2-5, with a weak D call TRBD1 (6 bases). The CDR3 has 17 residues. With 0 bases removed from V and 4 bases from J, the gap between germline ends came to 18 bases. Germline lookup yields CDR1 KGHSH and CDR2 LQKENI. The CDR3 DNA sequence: TGTGCCAGCTCACCACCCCAAAACAGGGATGTGCGAGAGACCCAGTACTTC. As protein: CASSPPQNRDVRETQYF.

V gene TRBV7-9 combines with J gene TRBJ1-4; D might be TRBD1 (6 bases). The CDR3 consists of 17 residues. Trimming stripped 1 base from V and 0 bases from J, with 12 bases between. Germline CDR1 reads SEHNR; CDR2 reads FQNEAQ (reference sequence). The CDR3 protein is CASSLGAGAATNEKLFF. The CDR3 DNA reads TGTGCCAGCAGCTTAGGGGCAGGGGCCGCAACTAATGAAAAACTGTTTTTT.

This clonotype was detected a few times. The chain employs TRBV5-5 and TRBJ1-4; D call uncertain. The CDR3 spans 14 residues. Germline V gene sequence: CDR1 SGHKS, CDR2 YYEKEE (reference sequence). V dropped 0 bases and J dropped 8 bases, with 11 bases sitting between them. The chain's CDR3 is CASSLEHQGEKLFF. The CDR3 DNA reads TGTGCCAGCAGCTTGGAACACCAAGGGGAAAAACTGTTTTTT.

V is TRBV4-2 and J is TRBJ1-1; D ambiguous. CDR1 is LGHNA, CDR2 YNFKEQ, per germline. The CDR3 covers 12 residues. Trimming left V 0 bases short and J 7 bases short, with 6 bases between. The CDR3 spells CASSQDGSEAFF. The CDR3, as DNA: TGTGCCAGCAGCCAAGATGGGAGTGAAGCTTTCTTT.

The CDR3 DNA is TGTGCCATCAGCGCCGGGACAGGGCCTTACAATGAGCAGTTCTTC. It encodes CAISAGTGPYNEQFF. V and J are TRBV10-3 and TRBJ2-1, with TRBD1 matching 9 bases. Germline-derived CDR1 and CDR2 are ENHRY and SYGVKD. This CDR3 contains 15 residues. The J segment lost 4 bases and the V segment lost 6 bases, leaving 7 bases of the junction unmatched.

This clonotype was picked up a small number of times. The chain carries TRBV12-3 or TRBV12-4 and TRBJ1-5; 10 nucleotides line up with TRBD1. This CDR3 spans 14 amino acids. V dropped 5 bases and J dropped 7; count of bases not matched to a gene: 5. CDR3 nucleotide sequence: TGTGCCAGCAGTGATGGGACAGGGGCCCAGCCCCAGCATTTT. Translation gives CASSDGTGAQPQHF.

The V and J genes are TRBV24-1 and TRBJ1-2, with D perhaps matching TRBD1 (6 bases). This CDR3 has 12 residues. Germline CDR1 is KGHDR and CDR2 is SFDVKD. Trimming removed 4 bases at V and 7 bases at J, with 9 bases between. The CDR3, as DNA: TGTGCCACCAGTGAGCCGACAGGTGGCTACACCTTC. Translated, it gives CATSEPTGGYTF.

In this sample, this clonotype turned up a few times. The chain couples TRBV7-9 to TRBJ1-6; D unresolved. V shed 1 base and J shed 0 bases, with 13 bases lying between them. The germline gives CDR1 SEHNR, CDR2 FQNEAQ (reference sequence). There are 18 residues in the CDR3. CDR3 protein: CASSLEPGGSSYNSPLHF. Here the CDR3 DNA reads TGTGCCAGCAGCTTAGAACCAGGAGGGAGCTCCTATAATTCACCCCTCCACTTT.

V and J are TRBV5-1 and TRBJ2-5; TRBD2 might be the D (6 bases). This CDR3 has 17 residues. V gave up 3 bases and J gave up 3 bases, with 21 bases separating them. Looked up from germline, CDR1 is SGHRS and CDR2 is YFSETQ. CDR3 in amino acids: CASSSPTQPWGEETQYF. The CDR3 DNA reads TGCGCCAGCAGCTCACCCACCCAACCGTGGGGGGAAGAGACCCAGTACTTC.